These 3 T cell receptor beta chains came from one sample sequenced in a study of cytomegalovirus exposure and HLA in healthy donors. PCR involved 60 Vbeta and 13 Jbeta primers. Some clones are missing from TCRdb's copy, which holds only in-frame ones; the method was immunoSEQ multiplex PCR. The profile shows around 100,000 clones, roughly 68% of them singletons. Material for sequencing was PBMCs. The receptors shown here come from a woman in her 30s in good health and CMV-seronegative.

This chain connects TRBV27 to TRBJ1-1; D is undetermined. The CDR3 sequence is 17 residues long. Between the trimmed V and J ends, which lost 6 bases and 5 bases, there was a span of 25 bases. Per the germline V gene, CDR1 is MNHEY and CDR2 is SMNVEV (reference sequence). CDR3 DNA: TGTGCCAGCAGCCGCACTAGAACCAATCCCACTAGGACTGAAGCTTTCTTT. Its translation is CASSRTRTNPTRTEAFF.

V is TRBV9 and J is TRBJ1-5, with no clear D. This CDR3 comprises 12 residues. Trimming removed 4 bases from V and 9 bases from J, with 11 bases in between. Germline V lookup: CDR1 SGDLS, CDR2 YYNGEE. CDR3 DNA sequence: TGTGCCAGCAGCCGTTCAGGTTCGCCCCAGCATTTT. Amino acids: CASSRSGSPQHF.

J is TRBJ1-2 and V is TRBV4-2, with 8 bases matching TRBD1. Per the germline V gene, CDR1 is LGHNA and CDR2 is YNFKEQ. V lost 0 bases and J lost 6; bases outside the gene matches: 6. CDR3 length: 15 residues. This chain's CDR3 is CASSQEVTGADGYTF. As DNA, the CDR3 is TGTGCCAGCAGCCAAGAGGTGACAGGGGCTGATGGCTACACCTTC.